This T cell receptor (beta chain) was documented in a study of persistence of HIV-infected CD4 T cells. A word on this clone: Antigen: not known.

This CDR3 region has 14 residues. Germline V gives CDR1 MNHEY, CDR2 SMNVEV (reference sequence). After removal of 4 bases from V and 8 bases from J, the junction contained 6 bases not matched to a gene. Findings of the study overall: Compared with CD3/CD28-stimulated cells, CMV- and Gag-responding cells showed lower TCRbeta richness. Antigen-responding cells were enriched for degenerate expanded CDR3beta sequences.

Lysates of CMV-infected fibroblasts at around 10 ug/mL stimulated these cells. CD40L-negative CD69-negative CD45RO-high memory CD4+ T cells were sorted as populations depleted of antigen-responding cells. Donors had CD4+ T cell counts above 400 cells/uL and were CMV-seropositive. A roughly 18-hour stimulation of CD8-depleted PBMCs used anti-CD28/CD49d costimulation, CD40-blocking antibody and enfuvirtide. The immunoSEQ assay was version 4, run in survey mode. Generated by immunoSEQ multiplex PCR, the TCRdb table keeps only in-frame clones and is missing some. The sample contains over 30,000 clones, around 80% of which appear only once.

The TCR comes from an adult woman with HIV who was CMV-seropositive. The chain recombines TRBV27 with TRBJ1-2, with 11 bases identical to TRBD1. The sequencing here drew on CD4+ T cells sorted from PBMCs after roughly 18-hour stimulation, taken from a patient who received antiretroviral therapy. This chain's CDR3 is CASSSGQGALGYTF. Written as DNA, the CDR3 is TGTGCCAGCAGTTCCGGACAGGGGGCTTTGGGCTACACCTTC.